This TCR beta chain comes out of a study of vaccination and CD4 T cells after COVID-19 (dated 2022 in TCRdb). Notes on the research overall: SARS-CoV-2 positivity had been established in the convalescent patients by nasal swab PCR, and mild disease was recorded in roughly ten of these patients and severe disease in one. For stimulating the cultures, overlapping spike peptide pools were used, derived from SARS-CoV-2 as well as from the common cold coronaviruses HCoV-NL63, HCoV-OC43 and HCoV-229E. As controls, cultures received a CEFX viral epitope pool (the positive control), an HIV-1 Nef peptide pool (the negative control), or no peptide at all. Participants got two doses of the Pfizer-BioNTech BNT162b2 vaccine (n=8) or two doses of the Moderna mRNA-1273 vaccine (n=2). In under twelve COVID-19 convalescent patients and a few infection-naive healthy vaccine recipients, researchers compared the spike-specific CD4+ TCR repertoire from before mRNA vaccination with the repertoire from after. Post-COVID blood samples were collected from convalescent patients a median of approximately 93 days after diagnosis, with a range of roughly 35 to 180 days. Post-vaccine blood samples were taken a median of around 68 days after the second vaccine dose, with a range of 14 to 241 days. Six males and four females were included in the convalescent cohort, with two Hispanic individuals, seven Caucasians, two Asians and one multiracial person represented. Overall results and qualifications from the work: Only a relatively small number of convalescent patients were included in the study, and early timepoints following natural infection were not analyzed. Among the post-vaccine SARS-CoV-2-reactive clones in convalescent patients, a median about 87% showed up only after vaccination, which suggests vaccine-specific priming. In convalescent patients, nearly all vaccine-specific clones (304 of 307) were found to be mono-reactive for SARS-CoV-2 spike rather than cross-reactive with common cold coronaviruses. The median count of SARS-CoV-2-reactive clonotypes went up from around 21 after infection to 38 after vaccination, although the change was not significant.

Including the terminal cysteine and phenylalanine, the CDR3 comprises 13 residues. Only CDR3 DNA is held: 39 bases, read in frame from base 1. Deletion took 9 bases off V and 0 bases off J, with a span of 11 bases between the germline ends. For CDR1 and CDR2, the germline V gene lists MRHNA and SNTAGT. This clonotype was detected only a few times. Its antigen is currently not known. No base qualities exist here, and no much larger clone lies one base off it. The sample's treatment or condition label, in plain terms: approximately 11-day PBMC culture with coronavirus spike peptide pools or control peptides (ViraFEST assay). The study used the ViraFEST assay, which expanded antigen-specific T cells with peptide pools and then identified expanded clonotypes by TCR sequencing. The convalescent patients' positive SARS-CoV-2 PCR tests were from March to December 2020, which was before the Alpha, Beta and Delta variants emerged in the United States. Each well held 2 million to 2.5 million PBMCs cultured with approximately 9.2 ug/ml peptide pools in IMDM containing around 5% human AB serum and roughly 10 IU/ml IL-2. On days 3 and 7, half of the culture medium was replaced with fresh IL-2-containing medium. CD4+ T cells were isolated after around ten days of culture through negative selection using the EasySep CD4+ T cell isolation kit. Ficoll-Paque Plus gradient centrifugation was used to isolate PBMCs from whole blood, and the isolated PBMCs were then either used fresh or cryopreserved at -140C. Triplicate wells were generally used for each culture condition.

The library was generated by PCR. TCR sequencing of DNA from cultured CD4+ T cells used the Oncomine TCR Beta short-read assay at the Johns Hopkins FTIC core. The QIAamp micro DNA kit was used to extract genomic DNA from the cultured CD4+ T cells. The Oncomine TCR Beta libraries from cultured CD4+ T cells were pooled using unique dual indexes and then sequenced on an Illumina iSeq 100. The study's own analysis went as follows. Non-productive sequences were filtered out, and CDR3s that did not start with C, did not end with F or W, or were shorter than 7 amino acids were discarded. The MANAFEST web application was used to identify antigen-specific clonotypes by comparing peptide-stimulated wells against reference wells and other culture wells. To be called positive, a clone needed an FDR below 0.05, an odds ratio above 5, and a productive frequency above 0.1% in at least two of three replicate wells. A clonotype was classed as cross-reactive if the clonotype showed significant expansion both in SARS-CoV-2 spike wells and in at least one common cold coronavirus spike condition. CDR3 homology was assessed with Levenshtein distances (stringdist) and unrooted phylogenetic trees (ape) in R version 3.6.1. TCRdb took the public reads, trimmed them with fastp at Q25, ran MiXCR for clone calling and kept in-frame beta chains. Rows with one shared CDR3 protein collapse into an entry with the most common genes and DNA. TCRdb, rather than the study authors, made the V and J calls. The sample table records about 9,100 distinct CDR3 sequences; less than 85% of these occur just once. 37% of the sample is held by the ten biggest clonotypes.

In this chain, TRBV6-4 is recombined with TRBJ1-2; the D gene remains uncertain. Material for sequencing was CD4+ T cells from blood, cultured in vitro. The TCR originated in a human donor who had recovered from COVID-19. This receptor has the CDR3 CARKARANYGYTF. DNA sequence: TGTGCCAGGAAGGCGAGAGCTAACTATGGCTACACCTTC.